This TCR beta chain was retrieved from a study of shared clonotypes between healthy human individuals. Notes on the study in general: Investigators collected only blood, and repertoires in tissues likely differ. It was the non-shared clonotypes that had lower generation probabilities than clonotypes shared by all four donors. Generally, naive subsets came out with larger estimated richness than memory subsets. A limitation of the genetic and exposure-history diversity represented arose from few donors.

The method was immunoSEQ multiplex PCR; TCRdb's version includes in-frame clones alone and lacks a portion of them. The sample includes over 1.4 million clones, over 95% seen only once; the top ten take approximately 1%. With respect to this clone: What it binds is unknown.

CDR1 is SGHTA, CDR2 FQGNSA, per germline. This CDR3 region has 15 residues. With V trimmed by 5 bases and J by 4 bases, 10 bases remained unmatched. The sample comprised naive CD4+ T cells sorted from blood. The sample's subset: CD45RA+ positively selected. The sequence came from a man under 40 in good health. The V call is TRBV7-2, the J call TRBJ2-7; 8 bases fit TRBD2. CDR3 region: CASSPRTSGYYEQYF. The DNA for the CDR3 is TGTGCCAGCAGCCCCAGAACTAGCGGTTATTACGAGCAGTACTTC. The whole variable domain, remainder taken from reference TRBV7-2 and TRBJ2-7, is GAGVSQSPSNKVTEKGKDVELRCDPISGHTALYWYRQSLGQGLEFLIYFQGNSAPDKSGLPSDRFSAERTGGSVSTLTIQRTQQEDSAVYLCASSPRTSGYYEQYFGPGTRLTVT.